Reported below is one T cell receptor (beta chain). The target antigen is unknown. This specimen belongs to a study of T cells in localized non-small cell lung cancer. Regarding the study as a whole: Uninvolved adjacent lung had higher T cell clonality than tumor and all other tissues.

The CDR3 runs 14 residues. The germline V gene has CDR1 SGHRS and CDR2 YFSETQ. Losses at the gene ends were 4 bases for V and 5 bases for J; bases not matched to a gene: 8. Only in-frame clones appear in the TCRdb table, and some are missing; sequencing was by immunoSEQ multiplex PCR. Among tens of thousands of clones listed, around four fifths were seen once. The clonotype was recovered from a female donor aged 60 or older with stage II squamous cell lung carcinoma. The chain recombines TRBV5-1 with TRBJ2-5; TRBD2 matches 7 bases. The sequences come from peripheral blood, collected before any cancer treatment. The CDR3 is CASSPGLGGETQYF. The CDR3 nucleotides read TGCGCCAGCAGCCCCGGACTGGGGGGGGAGACCCAGTACTTC.